This T cell receptor beta chain was found in a study of CD8+CD57+ T cells in acquired aplastic anemia. About the research overall: Mean DNA quantity obtained from sorted CD4+ and CD8+ cells was 3.2 ug.

With regard to this clonotype: As yet, its antigen is unknown. A read error may be the cause here, since a much bigger clone is one base away.

Researchers used genomic DNA as the template to profile TCR beta VDJ and CDR3. TCRdb processed the reads anew with MiXCR; each CDR3 protein has one entry. Among 150,000 to 200,000 distinct CDR3 sequences listed, around 48% were seen once. There are 17 residues in the CDR3. Points from the study as a whole: Around 30 sequences, all CD8+ CDR3, were shared between patients and controls. Controls and patients did not differ significantly in CD8+ Simpson's diversity.

Patients sequenced had flow cytometry evidence of CD8+CD57+ cell expansion. Among the patients, none had received any therapy at the time of blood sampling. The source of this sequence is a human donor with aplastic anemia. Sequencing was carried out using sorted CD4+, CD8+, or CD8+CD57+ T cells (not recorded which) from PBMCs. The chain employs TRBV12-3 or TRBV12-4 and TRBJ2-7; 9 nucleotides line up with TRBD2. As DNA, the CDR3 is TGTGCCAGCAGTTTGGAGTATGGGACTAGCTACTCCTGCGAGCAGTACTTC. Translating it yields CASSLEYGTSYSCEQYF.